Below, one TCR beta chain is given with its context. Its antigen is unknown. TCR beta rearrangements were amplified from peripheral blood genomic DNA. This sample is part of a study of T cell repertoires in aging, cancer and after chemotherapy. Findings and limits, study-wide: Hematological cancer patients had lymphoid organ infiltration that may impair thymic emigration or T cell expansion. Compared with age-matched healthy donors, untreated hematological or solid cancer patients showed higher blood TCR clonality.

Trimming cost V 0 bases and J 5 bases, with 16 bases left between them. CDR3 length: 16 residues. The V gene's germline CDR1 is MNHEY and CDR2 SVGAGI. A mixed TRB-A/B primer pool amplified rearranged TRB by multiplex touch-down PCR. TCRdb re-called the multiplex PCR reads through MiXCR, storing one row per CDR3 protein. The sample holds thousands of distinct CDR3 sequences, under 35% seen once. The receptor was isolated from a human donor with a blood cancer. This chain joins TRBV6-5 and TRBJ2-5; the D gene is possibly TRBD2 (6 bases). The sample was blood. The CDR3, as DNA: TGTGCCAGCAGTTACTCGAAACCGGCGGCGGGGGAGACCCAGTACTTC. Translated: CASSYSKPAAGETQYF.